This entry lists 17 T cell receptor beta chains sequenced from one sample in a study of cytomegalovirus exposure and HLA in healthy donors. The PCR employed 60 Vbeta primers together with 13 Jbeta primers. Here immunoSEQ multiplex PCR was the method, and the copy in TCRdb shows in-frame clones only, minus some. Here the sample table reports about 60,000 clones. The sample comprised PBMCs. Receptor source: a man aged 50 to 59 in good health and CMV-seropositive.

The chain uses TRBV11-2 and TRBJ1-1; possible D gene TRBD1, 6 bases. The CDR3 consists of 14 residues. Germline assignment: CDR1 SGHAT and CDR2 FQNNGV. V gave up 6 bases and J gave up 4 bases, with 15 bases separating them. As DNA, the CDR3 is TGTGCCAGCAGATTCGGGGGGGCGCGCACTGAAGCTTTCTTT. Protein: CASRFGGARTEAFF.

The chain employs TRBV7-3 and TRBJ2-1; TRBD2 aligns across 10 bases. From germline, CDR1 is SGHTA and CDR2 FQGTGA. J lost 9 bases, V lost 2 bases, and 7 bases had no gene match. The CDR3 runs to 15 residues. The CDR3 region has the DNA TGTGCCAGCAGCTTATCTACTAGCGGGAAGGGTGAGCAGTTCTTC. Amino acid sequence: CASSLSTSGKGEQFF.

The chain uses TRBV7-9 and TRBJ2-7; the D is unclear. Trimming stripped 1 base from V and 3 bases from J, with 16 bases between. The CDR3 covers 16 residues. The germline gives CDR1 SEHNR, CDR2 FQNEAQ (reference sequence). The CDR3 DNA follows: TGTGCCAGCAGCTTAGTGGCGGCAGCCTACGTCTACGAGCAGTACTTC. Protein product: CASSLVAAAYVYEQYF.

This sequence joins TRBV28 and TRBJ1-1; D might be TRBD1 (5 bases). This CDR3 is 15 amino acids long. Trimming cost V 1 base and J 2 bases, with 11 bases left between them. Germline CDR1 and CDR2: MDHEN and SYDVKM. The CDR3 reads CASSLSGLPNTEAFF. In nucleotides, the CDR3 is TGTGCCAGCAGTTTATCAGGGCTGCCCAACACTGAAGCTTTCTTT.

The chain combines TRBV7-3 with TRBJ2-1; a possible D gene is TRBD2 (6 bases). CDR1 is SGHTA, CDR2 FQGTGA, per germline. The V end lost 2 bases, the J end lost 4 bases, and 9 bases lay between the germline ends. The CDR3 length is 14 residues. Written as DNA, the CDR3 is TGTGCCAGCAGCTTAGGGGGGAGTTACAATGAGCAGTTCTTC. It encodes CASSLGGSYNEQFF. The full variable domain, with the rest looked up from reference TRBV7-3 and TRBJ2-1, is GAGVSQTPSNKVTEKGKYVELRCDPISGHTALYWYRQSLGQGPEFLIYFQGTGAADDSGLPNDRFFAVRPEGSVSTLKIQRTERGDSAVYLCASSLGGSYNEQFFGPGTRLTVL.

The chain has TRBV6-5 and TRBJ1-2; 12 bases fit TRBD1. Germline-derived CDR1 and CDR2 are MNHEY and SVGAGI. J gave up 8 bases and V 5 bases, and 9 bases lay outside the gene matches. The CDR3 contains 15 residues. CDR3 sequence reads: CASSTEGQGAGGYTF. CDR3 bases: TGTGCCAGCAGTACCGAGGGACAGGGGGCGGGAGGCTACACCTTC.

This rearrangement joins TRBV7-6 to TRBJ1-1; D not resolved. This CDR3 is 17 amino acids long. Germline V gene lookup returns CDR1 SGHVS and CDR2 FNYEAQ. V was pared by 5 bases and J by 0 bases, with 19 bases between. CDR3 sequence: CASSPPGFDHMNTEAFF. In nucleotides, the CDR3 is TGTGCCAGCAGCCCCCCAGGATTTGACCACATGAACACTGAAGCTTTCTTT.

The CDR3 region is CASSPPLTYSDTEAFF. The CDR3 DNA sequence: TGTGCCAGCTCACCCCCTCTGACATACTCGGACACTGAAGCTTTCTTT. This sequence joins TRBV18 and TRBJ1-1, with D hard to call. Germline V gives CDR1 KGHSH, CDR2 LQKENI. Deletions cut 3 bases from V and 3 bases from J, with 17 bases between. There are 16 residues in the CDR3. Full variable domain (rest looked up from reference TRBV18 and TRBJ1-1): NAGVMQNPRHLVRRRGQEARLRCSPMKGHSHVYWYRQLPEEGLKFMVYLQKENIIDESGMPKERFSAEFPKEGPSILRIQQVVRGDSAAYFCASSPPLTYSDTEAFFGQGTRLTVV.

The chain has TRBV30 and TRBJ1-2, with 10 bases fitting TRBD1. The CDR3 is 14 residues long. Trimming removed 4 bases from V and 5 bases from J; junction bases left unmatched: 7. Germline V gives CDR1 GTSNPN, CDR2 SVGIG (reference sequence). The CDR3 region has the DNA TGTGCCTGGAACCTCGACAGGGGGCATTATGGCTACACCTTC. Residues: CAWNLDRGHYGYTF. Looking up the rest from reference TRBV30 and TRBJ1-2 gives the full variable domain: SQTIHQWPATLVQPVGSPLSLECTVEGTSNPNLYWYRQAAGRGLQLLFYSVGIGQISSEVPQNLSASRPQDRQFILSSKKLLLSDSGFYLCAWNLDRGHYGYTFGSGTRLTVV.

CDR3 coding DNA: TGTGCCAGCAGTTCGACCCCGGGACAGGGTCACGACGAGCAGTACTTC. This sequence encodes CASSSTPGQGHDEQYF. V and J are TRBV6-5 and TRBJ2-7; 9 nucleotides align to TRBD1. The junction had 12 bases not matched to a gene; V was cut back by 4 bases and J by 5 bases. This CDR3 has 16 amino acids. Germline lookup yields CDR1 MNHEY and CDR2 SVGAGI.

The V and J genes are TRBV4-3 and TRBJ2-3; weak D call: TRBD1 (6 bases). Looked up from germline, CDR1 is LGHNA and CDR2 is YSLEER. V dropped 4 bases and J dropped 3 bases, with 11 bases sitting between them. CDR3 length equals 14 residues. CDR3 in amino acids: CASSPQGGTDTQYF. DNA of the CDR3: TGCGCCAGCAGCCCACAGGGTGGTACAGATACGCAGTATTTT.

The CDR3 loop is CASSIGGMDTEAFF. In DNA, the CDR3 is TGTGCCAGTAGTATAGGAGGGATGGACACTGAAGCTTTCTTT. This sequence joins TRBV19 and TRBJ1-1, with D unclear. CDR1 LNHDA and CDR2 SQIVND come from the germline V gene (reference sequence). V was trimmed by 1 base and J by 3 bases, leaving 9 bases between them. CDR3 length equals 14 residues.

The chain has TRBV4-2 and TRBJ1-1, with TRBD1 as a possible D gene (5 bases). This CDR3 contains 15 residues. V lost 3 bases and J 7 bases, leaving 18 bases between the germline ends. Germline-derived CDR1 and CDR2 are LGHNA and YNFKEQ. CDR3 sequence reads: CASSHPTLDGGEAFF. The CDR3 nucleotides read TGTGCCAGCAGCCATCCAACTCTGGACGGGGGTGAAGCTTTCTTT.

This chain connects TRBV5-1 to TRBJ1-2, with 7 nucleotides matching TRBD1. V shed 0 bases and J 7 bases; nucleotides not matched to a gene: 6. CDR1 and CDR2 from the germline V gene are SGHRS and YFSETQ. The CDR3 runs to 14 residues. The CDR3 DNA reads TGCGCCAGCAGCTTGGGGGGCAGGGACAGTGGCTACACCTTC. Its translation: CASSLGGRDSGYTF.

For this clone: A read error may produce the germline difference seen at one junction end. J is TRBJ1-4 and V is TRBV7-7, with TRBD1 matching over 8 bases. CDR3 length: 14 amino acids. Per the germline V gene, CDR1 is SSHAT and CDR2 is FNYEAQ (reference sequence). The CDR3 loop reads CASSLVPWTGKLFF. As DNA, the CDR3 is TGTGCTAGCAGCTTAGTCCCGTGGACAGGGAAACTGTTTTTT. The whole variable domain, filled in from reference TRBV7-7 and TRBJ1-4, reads GAGVSQSPRYKVTKRGQDVTLRCDPISSHATLYWYQQALGQGPEFLTYFNYEAQPDKSGLPSDRFSAERPEGSISTLTIQRTEQRDSAMYRCASSLVPWTGKLFFGSGTQLSVL.

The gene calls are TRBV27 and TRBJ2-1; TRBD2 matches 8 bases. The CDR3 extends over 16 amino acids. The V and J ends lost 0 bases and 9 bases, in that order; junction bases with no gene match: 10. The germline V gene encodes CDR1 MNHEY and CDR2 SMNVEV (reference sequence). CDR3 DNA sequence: TGTGCCAGCAGTTTATCGGGCAGCGGGGGTGGGGGTGAGCAGTTCTTC. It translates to CASSLSGSGGGGEQFF.

The CDR3 protein is CASSLGQGSTGELFF. The CDR3 DNA follows: TGCGCCAGCAGCTTGGGCCAGGGCAGTACCGGGGAGCTGTTTTTT. The chain is built from TRBV5-1 and TRBJ2-2, with D maybe TRBD1 (5 bases). V lost 0 bases and J 5 bases, leaving 11 bases between the germline ends. Per germline, CDR1 SGHRS and CDR2 YFSETQ. This CDR3 has 15 amino acids.